These T cell receptor beta chains were read from a single sample in a study of cytomegalovirus exposure and HLA in healthy donors. The data were produced by immunoSEQ multiplex PCR, yet TCRdb's version contains in-frame clones alone and is incomplete. The table has approximately 100,000 clones, 60% to 85% seen once. Specimen: PBMCs. The receptors originated from a man aged 60 to 75 in good health and CMV-seropositive. The CDR3 runs from the conserved cysteine through the conserved F or W. D genes are given only for firm matches. The size of a clone is reported for some rows only, either as once, few or many, or as a class for expanded clones.

V gene,J gene,clone size,D gene,CDR3 DNA,CDR3 protein
TRBV6-5,TRBJ1-1,-,TRBD1,TGTGCCAGCAGTAAGGACAGGTTCAACACTGAAGCTTTCTTT,CASSKDRFNTEAFF
TRBV5-4,TRBJ1-2,-,TRBD1,TGTGCCAGCAGCATTTCGGGACAGGGGCCTACATGGGACTATGGCTACACCTTC,CASSISGQGPTWDYGYTF
TRBV5-6,TRBJ2-5,-,TRBD2,TGTGCCAGCAGCACCCGGGGGGGGATGGGCGAGACCCAGTACTTC,CASSTRGGMGETQYF
TRBV19,TRBJ1-5,few,TRBD1,TGTGCCAGTAGTTCCACAGGGGATCAGCCCCAGCATTTT,CASSSTGDQPQHF
TRBV28,TRBJ2-1,-,-,TGTGCCAGCAAGAGATCGGACAGTTACAATGAGCAGTTCTTC,CASKRSDSYNEQFF
TRBV5-1,TRBJ1-6,-,-,TGCGCCAGCAGCTTGGAGGGCTTCGAGGGTTTAAATTCACCCCTCCACTTT,CASSLEGFEGLNSPLHF
TRBV6-1,TRBJ1-5,few,TRBD1,TGTGCCAGCAGAACCGGGACAGGGAGGAATCAGCCCCAGCATTTT,CASRTGTGRNQPQHF
TRBV7-9,TRBJ2-7,-,-,TGTGCCAGCAGCTTAGGAGCGACCTCGTACGAGCAGTACTTC,CASSLGATSYEQYF
TRBV2,TRBJ2-7,-,TRBD1,TGTGCCAGCAAAGGTAGAACCGGGACAGTCTCCTACGAGCAGTACTTC,CASKGRTGTVSYEQYF
TRBV30,TRBJ1-4,-,-,TGTGCCTGGAGGACTGACAGCAGATCTGAAAAACTGTTTTTT,CAWRTDSRSEKLFF
TRBV7-9,TRBJ1-1,-,-,TGTGCCAGCAGCTTAGGGACGGGAACTGAAGCTTTCTTT,CASSLGTGTEAFF
TRBV19,TRBJ1-1,-,-,TGTGCCAGTAGTATAGGGGGCAGGGTTACTGAAGCTTTCTTT,CASSIGGRVTEAFF
TRBV4-2,TRBJ2-6,-,TRBD1,TGTGCCAGCAGCCGATCATCCGGACAGGGCTCTGGGGCCAACGTCCTGACTTTC,CASSRSSGQGSGANVLTF
TRBV5-3,TRBJ1-2,-,TRBD1,TGTGCCAGAAGCTGGCAGGGGGTCCCCATTTCTAACTATGGCTACACCTTC,CARSWQGVPISNYGYTF
TRBV4-2,TRBJ2-7,-,-,TGTGCCAGCAGCCAAGAGCCAGGCGCCTCCTACGAGCAGTACTTC,CASSQEPGASYEQYF
TRBV5-4,TRBJ2-7,-,-,TGTGCCAGCAGCTTGAGATCCGCAGGTGAGCAGTACTTC,CASSLRSAGEQYF
TRBV5-4,TRBJ1-4,-,TRBD1,TGTGCCAGCAGCCCAGGGACAGGGCCTGGGAAACTGTTTTTT,CASSPGTGPGKLFF
TRBV7-9,TRBJ2-4,-,TRBD1,TGTGCCAGCAGCATAACTACTGGACAGGGATTGTACTTC,CASSITTGQGLYF
TRBV5-4,TRBJ2-3,-,TRBD1,TGTGCCAGCAGCCGAGAGCCGGGACAGCACACAGATACGCAGTATTTT,CASSREPGQHTDTQYF
TRBV6-6,TRBJ1-6,-,TRBD1,TGTGCCAGCAGTCTATCCAGGGGGCGGAATTCACCCCTCCACTTT,CASSLSRGRNSPLHF
TRBV10-3,TRBJ1-5,-,-,TGTGCCATCGGTGAGTCTGTTTCAGGCTCTTGGCCCCAGCATTTT,CAIGESVSGSWPQHF
TRBV4-2,TRBJ2-2,-,TRBD2,TGTGCCAGCAGCCAACATAGCGGGGGTGCGAACACCGGGGAGCTGTTTTTT,CASSQHSGGANTGELFF
TRBV4-2,TRBJ2-2,-,-,TGTGCCAGCAGCCAAGATTTTCAACGGTCGAGGACCGGGGAGCTGTTTTTT,CASSQDFQRSRTGELFF
TRBV18,TRBJ1-1,few,TRBD1,TGTGCCAGCTCACCAGGAACGACAGGGTTGAACACTGAAGCTTTCTTT,CASSPGTTGLNTEAFF
TRBV5-6,TRBJ2-3,-,-,TGTGCCAGCAGTCCTGGGGGCCCCGCGATCACAGATACGCAGTATTTT,CASSPGGPAITDTQYF
TRBV6-4,TRBJ2-1,-,TRBD2,TGTGCCAGCAGTGACGGGCTAGCGGGGTCGAGCTCCTACAATGAGCAGTTCTTC,CASSDGLAGSSSYNEQFF
TRBV27,TRBJ2-7,-,-,TGTGCCAGCAGTTTTGGGGGGAAACCCTACGAGCAGTACTTC,CASSFGGKPYEQYF
TRBV7-9,TRBJ2-7,-,TRBD1,TGTGCCAGCAGCCCAGCGACAGGGCAAGAGCAGTACTTC,CASSPATGQEQYF
TRBV7-2,TRBJ1-5,-,-,TGTGCCAGCAGCTTAGCACAGGGAAATCAGCCCCAGCATTTT,CASSLAQGNQPQHF
TRBV19,TRBJ2-4,-,-,TGTGCCAGTAGTATACAGGGAGGAAATATCGGAAACATTCAGTACTTC,CASSIQGGNIGNIQYF
TRBV7-2,TRBJ2-7,-,-,TGTGCCAGCAGCTCCCCGGTTGGAGGGCCTTACTACGAGCAGTACTTC,CASSSPVGGPYYEQYF
TRBV10-3,TRBJ1-5,-,-,TGTGCCATCAGTGAGTCAGGGGGGGCTAGCAATCAGCCCCAGCATTTT,CAISESGGASNQPQHF
TRBV19,TRBJ2-7,-,-,TGTGCCAGTACCGCATCGACAAGTAGCTCCTACGAGCAGTACTTC,CASTASTSSSYEQYF
TRBV27,TRBJ2-7,-,TRBD1,TGTGCCACCCGGGACAGGGCGTACGAGCAGTACTTC,CATRDRAYEQYF
TRBV19,TRBJ1-2,-,-,TGTGCCAGTAGTAACTTACAGGGTACCACTTCTAACTATGGCTACACCTTC,CASSNLQGTTSNYGYTF
TRBV19,TRBJ1-1,-,-,TGTGCCAGTAGTGTGGGACAACGCACTGAAGCTTTCTTT,CASSVGQRTEAFF
TRBV29-1,TRBJ2-7,-,TRBD1,TGCAGCGTCCGGGACAGCCATTCCTACGAGCAGTACTTC,CSVRDSHSYEQYF
TRBV5-1,TRBJ1-1,-,TRBD1,TGCGCCAGCAGCCATGGACAGGGTCACACTGAAGCTTTCTTT,CASSHGQGHTEAFF
TRBV4-3,TRBJ2-1,-,TRBD1,TGCGCCAGCAGCCAAGACCTGAGACAGGGGGCGCGAAATGAGCAGTTCTTC,CASSQDLRQGARNEQFF
TRBV19,TRBJ1-3,-,-,TGTGCCAGTAGTTACGAGATGATCTATGGAAACACCATATATTTT,CASSYEMIYGNTIYF